This T cell receptor (beta chain) was sequenced in a study of early T cells in non-severe SARS-CoV-2 infection. As for the study in general: From unsorted whole blood, bulk RNA was sequenced, and the chains remained unpaired. Notes on the study in general: Anti-spike CD8 specificities were favored by VDJdb matching, whose results missed private and CD4 specificities.

Individual cDNA molecules carried attached unique molecular identifiers. TCRdb called the 5' RACE reads again in MiXCR, with one record for every CDR3 protein. The data contain some 87,000 distinct CDR3 sequences, around 15% of them singletons. This clonotype was picked up a small number of times. The antigen remains unidentified. Germline CDR1 MDHEN, CDR2 SYDVKM. The CDR3 sequence is 13 residues long. Deletions cut 7 bases from V and 5 bases from J, with 14 bases between. Sequenced input: whole blood. The chain couples TRBV28 to TRBJ1-1; no clear D gene. The sequence came from an adult who was a healthcare worker with PCR-confirmed SARS-CoV-2 infection or an uninfected control (not recorded which). The CDR3 region is CASTSLDRTEAFF. CDR3 sequence (DNA): TGTGCCAGCACTTCCCTCGACCGGACTGAAGCTTTCTTT.